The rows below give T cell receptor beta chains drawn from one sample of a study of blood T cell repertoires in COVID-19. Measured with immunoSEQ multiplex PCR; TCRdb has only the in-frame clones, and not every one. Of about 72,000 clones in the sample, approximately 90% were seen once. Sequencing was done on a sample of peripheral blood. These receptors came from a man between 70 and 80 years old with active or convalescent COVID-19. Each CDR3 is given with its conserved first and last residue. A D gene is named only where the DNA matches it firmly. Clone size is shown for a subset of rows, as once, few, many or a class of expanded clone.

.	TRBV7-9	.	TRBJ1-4	TGTGCCAGCAGCCCGGTGGGAGGCGCCGATGAAAAACTGTTTTTT	CASSPVGGADEKLFF
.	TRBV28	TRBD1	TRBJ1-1	TGTGCCAGCAGCCTCAGACAGGGAATAACTGAAGCTTTCTTT	CASSLRQGITEAFF
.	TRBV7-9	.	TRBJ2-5	TGTGCCAGCAGCCCCTGGTGGGGGGTAGAGACCCAGTACTTC	CASSPWWGVETQYF
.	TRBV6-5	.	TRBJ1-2	TGTGCCAGCAGTTACTCTCCGGGGAACTATGGCTACACCTTC	CASSYSPGNYGYTF
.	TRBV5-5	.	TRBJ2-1	TGTGCCAGCAGCTTGGTTAAACTCGAGCAGTTCTTC	CASSLVKLEQFF
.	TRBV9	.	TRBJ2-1	TGTGCCAGCAGCGTAGGGAACAGGCCAAGCCACAATGAGCAGTTCTTC	CASSVGNRPSHNEQFF
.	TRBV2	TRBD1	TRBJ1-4	TGTGCCAGCAGTGGGCAGGGGGCATCTAATGAAAAACTGTTTTTT	CASSGQGASNEKLFF
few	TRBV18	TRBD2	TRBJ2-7	TGTGCCAGCTCTCCTACCTCTAGCGGGAGCCGAGGCGAGCAGTACTTC	CASSPTSSGSRGEQYF
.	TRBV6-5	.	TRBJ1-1	TGTGCCAGCAGTATACTGGGACAAATAAGTCAAGCTTTCTTT	CASSILGQISQAFF
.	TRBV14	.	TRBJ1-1	TGTGCCAGCAGCCAAGCCCTAAACACTGAAGCTTTCTTT	CASSQALNTEAFF
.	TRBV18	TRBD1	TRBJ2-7	TGTGCCAGCTCACGGGGACAGGTTCGGGACGAGCAGTACTTC	CASSRGQVRDEQYF
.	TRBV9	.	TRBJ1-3	TGTGCCAGCAGCGTAGGGCAGTCCCCGGGGGGAAACACCATATATTTT	CASSVGQSPGGNTIYF
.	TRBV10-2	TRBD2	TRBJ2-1	TGCGCCAGCAGTGTACTAGCGGGGGTCGGGCATGAGCAGTTCTTC	CASSVLAGVGHEQFF
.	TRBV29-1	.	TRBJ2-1	TGCAGCGACCAGGGTTCCCTTTACAATGAGCAGTTCTTC	CSDQGSLYNEQFF
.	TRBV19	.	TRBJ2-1	TGTGCCAGTAGCACCAGGTACAATGAGCAGTTCTTC	CASSTRYNEQFF
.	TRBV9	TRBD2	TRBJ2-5	TGTGCCAGCAGCGTGGGGACTAGCGGGAGTCCGGTAGTTGAGACCCAGTACTTC	CASSVGTSGSPVVETQYF
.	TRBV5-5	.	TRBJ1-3	TGTGCCAGCAGCTTGACAGGCCTCTCTGGAAACACCATATATTTT	CASSLTGLSGNTIYF
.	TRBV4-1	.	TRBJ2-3	TGCGCCAGCAGCCAAGTTCACAGTTACACAGATACGCAGTATTTT	CASSQVHSYTDTQYF
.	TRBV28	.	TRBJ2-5	TGTGCCAGCCGGGGGGCAGGGGAGACCCAGTACTTC	CASRGAGETQYF
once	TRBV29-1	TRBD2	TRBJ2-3	TGCAGCGTTGTCCCTAGCGGGACCACAGATACGCAGTATTTT	CSVVPSGTTDTQYF
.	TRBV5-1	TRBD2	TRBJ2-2	TGCGCCAGCAGCCGGGGGACTAGCGGGGCTACCGGGGAGCTGTTTTTT	CASSRGTSGATGELFF
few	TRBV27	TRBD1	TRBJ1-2	TGTGCCAGCAGTCAGGGGGGATGGTATGGCTACACCTTC	CASSQGGWYGYTF
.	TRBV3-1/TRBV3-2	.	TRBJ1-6	TGTGCCAGCAGCCAAGCGGTCTCGTATAATTCACCCCTCCACTTT	CASSQAVSYNSPLHF
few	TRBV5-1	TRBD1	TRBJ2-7	TGCGCCAGCAGCGATACACAGGGGTACGAGCAGTACTTC	CASSDTQGYEQYF
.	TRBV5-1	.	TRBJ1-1	TGCGCCAGCAGCCCCGGCCGGGGGGGGGCGGCTTTCTTT	CASSPGRGGAAFF
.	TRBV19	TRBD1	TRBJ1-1	TGTGCCAGTAGTAACCCAGGACAGGGACAGCTAATGAACACTGAAGCTTTCTTT	CASSNPGQGQLMNTEAFF